The 26 T cell receptor beta chains in this list originate from one sample, sequenced in a study of blood T cell repertoires in COVID-19. Repertoires were generated with immunoSEQ multiplex PCR, while TCRdb's copy carries only in-frame clones and drops some. The data contain 150,000 to 200,000 clones, roughly 90% of them singletons. Sequenced sample: peripheral blood. Receptors originate from a man aged 55 to 70 with acute or convalescent COVID-19.

The gene calls are TRBV4-3 and TRBJ1-1; tentative D call: TRBD1 (5 bases). Trimming pared 0 bases from V and 3 bases from J, leaving 11 bases between. This CDR3 contains 15 residues. Germline V lookup: CDR1 LGHNA, CDR2 YSLEER. CDR3 residues: CASSQDRGGDTEAFF. In DNA form, the CDR3 reads TGCGCCAGCAGCCAAGACCGGGGAGGGGACACTGAAGCTTTCTTT.

The V gene is TRBV19, the J gene TRBJ2-2, with D perhaps matching TRBD1 (6 bases). Germline CDR1 reads LNHDA; CDR2 reads SQIVND (reference sequence). The CDR3 is made up of 14 amino acids. Trimming shortened V by 6 bases and J by 4 bases, and 12 bases separated the two germline ends. CDR3 sequence (DNA): TGTGCCAGTAGACGACAGGATTCCACCGGGGAGCTGTTTTTT. Translating gives CASRRQDSTGELFF.

As to this clone: The junction departs from germline at one end; a sequencing error may be responsible. J is TRBJ2-2 and V is TRBV5-4; a weak D match, TRBD1 (5 bases). Germline V gives CDR1 SGHNT, CDR2 YYREEE (reference sequence). The CDR3 is 16 amino acids. In DNA, the CDR3 is TGTGCCAGCACCTTGATTAGGGGCACGAACACCGGGGAGCTGTTTTTT. Translating gives CASTLIRGTNTGELFF.

The chain links TRBV5-1 to TRBJ1-2; D possibly corresponds to TRBD1 (6 bases). The CDR3 totals 12 residues. The V end was cut by 4 bases, the J end by 5 bases, with 9 bases between. The germline CDR1 and CDR2 sequences are SGHRS and YFSETQ. CDR3 residues: CASSIGQYGYTF. CDR3 in DNA: TGCGCCAGCAGCATAGGACAGTATGGCTACACCTTC.

The chain recombines TRBV12-3 or TRBV12-4 with TRBJ2-1; 7 bases match TRBD1. V was pared by 8 bases and J by 2 bases, with 3 bases of the junction left unmatched. This CDR3 is 13 amino acids long. The CDR3 coding sequence is TGTGCCAGCGTTCAGGGGGCCTACAATGAGCAGTTCTTC. Its translation: CASVQGAYNEQFF.

The rearrangement links TRBV10-2 to TRBJ2-7; D is possibly TRBD1 (7 bases). Germline CDR1 WSHSY, CDR2 SAAADI. The V and J ends lost 4 bases and 3 bases respectively, with 22 bases between them. There are 17 residues in the CDR3. DNA for the CDR3: TGCGCCAGCAGTGCGGCGGGACAGCGCCAGGTTCTCTACGAGCAGTACTTC. It specifies CASSAAGQRQVLYEQYF.

The chain combines TRBV19 with TRBJ2-5, with D uncertain. CDR1 and CDR2 (germline): LNHDA, SQIVND (reference sequence). V lost 6 bases and J 0 bases, leaving 8 bases between the germline ends. This CDR3 is built from 13 residues. The CDR3 spells CASRQVNQETQYF. In nucleotides, the CDR3 is TGTGCCAGTAGGCAGGTGAACCAAGAGACCCAGTACTTC.

The chain couples TRBV3-1 (or the pseudogene TRBV3-2) to TRBJ2-3; 8 nucleotides match TRBD2. The CDR3 contains 15 residues. Germline CDR1 is LGHDT and CDR2 is YNNKEL (reference sequence). Losses at the gene ends were 8 bases for V and 3 bases for J; bases not matched to a gene: 10. CDR3 coding DNA: TGTGCCAGCTCGGGGGGGACCCGAGGGACAGATACGCAGTATTTT. Amino acids: CASSGGTRGTDTQYF.

This clone occurred a few times. The CDR3 DNA sequence: TGCGCCAGCAGCCAAGATTTGCGGGGCGGTGCCGGGGAGCTGTTTTTT. Amino acid sequence: CASSQDLRGGAGELFF. V gene TRBV4-3 combines with J gene TRBJ2-2; maybe TRBD2 (6 bases). Germline V lookup: CDR1 LGHNA, CDR2 YSLEER. The CDR3 consists of 16 residues. V was clipped by 0 bases and J by 6 bases, with 14 bases between them.

The V and J genes are TRBV5-6 and TRBJ1-3; a weak D match, TRBD1 (6 bases). The length of the CDR3 is 15 residues. The V and J ends lost 2 bases and 4 bases respectively, with 13 bases between them. Germline V gene data show CDR1 as SGHDT and CDR2 as YYEEEE. In DNA, the CDR3 is TGTGCCAGCAGCTTAGTGACAGGTCCAGGAAACACCATATATTTT. It translates to CASSLVTGPGNTIYF.

CDR3 loop: CASSLRGQNTQYF. CDR3 sequence (DNA): TGTGCCAGCAGCTTGCGAGGGCAGAATACGCAGTATTTT. The chain combines TRBV5-4 with TRBJ2-3, with a tentative D call TRBD2 (5 bases). Trimming took 1 base from V and 7 from J, leaving 10 bases between them. Germline CDR1 and CDR2: SGHNT and YYREEE (reference sequence). The CDR3 is 13 amino acids.

J is TRBJ1-2 and V is TRBV9; TRBD1 matches at 11 bases. The length of the CDR3 is 15 residues. V lost 3 bases to trimming and J lost 2 bases; unmatched junction nucleotides: 3. Germline V gene lookup returns CDR1 SGDLS and CDR2 YYNGEE. The CDR3 region has the DNA TGTGCCAGCAGCGCGGGACAGGGGGTAAACTATGGCTACACCTTC. Residues: CASSAGQGVNYGYTF.

This clone was counted a single time. V gene TRBV5-1 combines with J gene TRBJ2-1, with D perhaps TRBD2 (6 bases). CDR3 length: 13 amino acids. From germline, CDR1 is SGHRS and CDR2 YFSETQ. The V end lost 0 bases, the J end lost 8 bases, and 9 bases lay between the germline ends. CDR3 loop: CASSLVGGDEQFF. CDR3 sequence (DNA): TGCGCCAGCAGCTTGGTGGGAGGCGATGAGCAGTTCTTC.

This chain links TRBV3-1 (or the pseudogene TRBV3-2) with TRBJ1-2; D ambiguous. Per germline, CDR1 LGHDT and CDR2 YNNKEL (reference sequence). Trimming shortened V by 0 bases and J by 4 bases, and 12 bases separated the two germline ends. The CDR3 is 15 amino acids. The CDR3 DNA reads as TGTGCCAGCAGCCAAGATCCGTGGGCCCTCTATGGCTACACCTTC. Protein product: CASSQDPWALYGYTF.

The V and J genes are TRBV5-1 and TRBJ2-3, with D unresolved. V gave up 4 bases and J gave up 4 bases, with 7 bases separating them. The germline V gene has CDR1 SGHRS and CDR2 YFSETQ. CDR3 length equals 12 residues. Here the CDR3 DNA reads TGCGCCAGCAGCGTCCCGGCAGATACGCAGTATTTT. It codes for CASSVPADTQYF.

This clone appeared a few times. The chain combines TRBV5-1 with TRBJ1-6; TRBD1 agrees at 8 bases. CDR3 size: 15 residues. V shed 4 bases, J shed 6 bases, and the junction held 6 bases outside the gene matches. Germline CDR1 reads SGHRS; CDR2 reads YFSETQ. CDR3 nucleotides: TGCGCCAGCAGCGCCTCAGGGGGCGGTAATTCACCCCTCCACTTT. Its translation: CASSASGGGNSPLHF.

The V gene is TRBV5-6, the J gene TRBJ2-5; 9 bases line up with TRBD2. Trimming cost V 5 bases and J 4 bases; bases outside gene matches: 12. The germline V gene has CDR1 SGHDT and CDR2 YYEEEE. This CDR3 has 16 residues. CDR3 DNA: TGTGCCAGCAGTCACCCCGCGGGGGGGCAACGAGAGACCCAGTACTTC. This codes for CASSHPAGGQRETQYF.

The chain couples TRBV11-2 to TRBJ2-7, with 7 bases lining up with TRBD1. V was pared by 2 bases and J by 2 bases, with 9 bases of the junction left unmatched. Germline V CDR1 and CDR2: SGHAT, FQNNGV. This CDR3 is built from 16 residues. The CDR3 is CASSLNPGGSPYEQYF. In DNA form, the CDR3 reads TGTGCCAGCAGCTTAAATCCAGGGGGATCCCCCTACGAGCAGTACTTC.

This chain joins TRBV15 and TRBJ2-7; 11 bases match TRBD1. The CDR3 has 16 residues. The junction had 9 bases not matched to a gene; V was cut back by 1 base and J by 7 bases. CDR1 is LNHNV, CDR2 YYDKDF, per germline (reference sequence). The CDR3 region has the DNA TGTGCCACCAGCAGAGGGGGGACAGGGGGGTACTCGGAGCAGTACTTC. Its translation is CATSRGGTGGYSEQYF.

This rearrangement joins TRBV6-5 to TRBJ2-3; D remains ambiguous. V was shortened by 4 bases and J by 5 bases, with 7 bases between the two germline ends. The CDR3 is 12 residues long. Germline CDR1 MNHEY, CDR2 SVGAGI. For the CDR3, the DNA is TGTGCCAGCAGTTTAAGTAGAGATACGCAGTATTTT. Amino acids: CASSLSRDTQYF.

The chain carries TRBV5-1 and TRBJ2-7; 9 nucleotides match TRBD2. The CDR3 length is 13 residues. Per germline, CDR1 SGHRS and CDR2 YFSETQ. Trimming removed 4 bases from V and 7 bases from J; junction bases left unmatched: 6. The DNA for the CDR3 is TGCGCCAGCAGCGTGAGCCTAGCGGGAGAGCAGTACTTC. Translating it yields CASSVSLAGEQYF.

This chain links TRBV12-5 with TRBJ1-2; 8 bases line up with TRBD1. The germline V gene encodes CDR1 LGHNT and CDR2 FRNRAP. The J segment lost 2 bases and the V segment lost 6 bases, leaving 5 bases of the junction unmatched. This CDR3 region has 14 residues. The CDR3 bases are TGTGCTAGTGGGGTACAGGGGGGGAACTATGGCTACACCTTC. Translating it yields CASGVQGGNYGYTF. The whole variable domain, filled in from reference TRBV12-5 and TRBJ1-2, reads DARVTQTPRHKVTEMGQEVTMRCQPILGHNTVFWYRQTMMQGLELLAYFRNRAPLDDSGMPKDRFSAEMPDATLATLKIQPSEPRDSAVYFCASGVQGGNYGYTFGSGTRLTVV.

The chain uses TRBV6-5 and TRBJ1-2; 7 nucleotides align to TRBD1. Germline V lookup: CDR1 MNHEY, CDR2 SVGAGI. This CDR3 is 11 amino acids long. V dropped 6 bases and J dropped 7; count of bases not matched to a gene: 2. Written as DNA, the CDR3 is TGTGCCAGCAGGTACAGGGGTGGCTACACCTTC. It encodes CASRYRGGYTF.

The chain uses TRBV6-1 and TRBJ2-6; D is unclear. Germline CDR1 is MNHNS and CDR2 is SASEGT. The CDR3 spans 16 residues. Trimming cost V 1 base and J 2 bases, with 9 bases left between them. As DNA, the CDR3 is TGTGCCAGCAGTGAAGTGACATCCCCTGGGGCCAACGTCCTGACTTTC. Its protein is CASSEVTSPGANVLTF.

The chain is built from TRBV19 and TRBJ2-7; D is unresolved. With 3 bases removed from V and 5 bases from J, the gap between germline ends came to 23 bases. The CDR3 runs to 17 residues. Germline assignment: CDR1 LNHDA and CDR2 SQIVND (reference sequence). The CDR3 bases are TGTGCCAGTAGTATTTCTGGCAGGTATTTTTCTTATGACGAGCAGTACTTC. It encodes CASSISGRYFSYDEQYF.

This chain connects TRBV27 to TRBJ2-7; 12 bases line up with TRBD1. The CDR3 is 16 amino acids. The germline CDR1 and CDR2 sequences are MNHEY and SMNVEV (reference sequence). Trimming cost V 2 bases and J 4 bases; bases outside gene matches: 6. For the CDR3, the DNA is TGTGCCAGCAGTTTAATCCCGGGACAGGGGGCTTACGAGCAGTACTTC. This gives the protein CASSLIPGQGAYEQYF.